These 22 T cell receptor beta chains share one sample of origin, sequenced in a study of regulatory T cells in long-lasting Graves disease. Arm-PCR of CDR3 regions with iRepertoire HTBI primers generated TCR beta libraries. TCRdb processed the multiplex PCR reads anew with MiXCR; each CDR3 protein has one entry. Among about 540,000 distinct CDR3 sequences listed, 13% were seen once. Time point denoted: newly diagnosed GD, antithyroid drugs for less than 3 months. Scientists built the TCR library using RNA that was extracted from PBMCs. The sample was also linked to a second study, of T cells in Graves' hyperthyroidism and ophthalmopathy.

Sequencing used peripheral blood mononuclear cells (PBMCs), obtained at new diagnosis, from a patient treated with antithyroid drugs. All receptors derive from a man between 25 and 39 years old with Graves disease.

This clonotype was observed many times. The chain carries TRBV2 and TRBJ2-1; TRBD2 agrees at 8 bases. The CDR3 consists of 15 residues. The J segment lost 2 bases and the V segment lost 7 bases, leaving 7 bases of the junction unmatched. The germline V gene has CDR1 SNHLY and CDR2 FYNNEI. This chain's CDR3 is CASKLGSGTYNEQFF. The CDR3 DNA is TGTGCCAGCAAATTGGGTAGCGGGACCTACAATGAGCAGTTCTTC.

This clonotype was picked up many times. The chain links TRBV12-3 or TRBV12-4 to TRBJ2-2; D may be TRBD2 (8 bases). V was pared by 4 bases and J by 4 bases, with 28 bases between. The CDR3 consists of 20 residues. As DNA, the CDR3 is TGTGCCAGCAGTTATCTTGGGGGGACAGATAGCGGGATGCCCACCGGGGAGCTGTTTTTT. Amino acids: CASSYLGGTDSGMPTGELFF.

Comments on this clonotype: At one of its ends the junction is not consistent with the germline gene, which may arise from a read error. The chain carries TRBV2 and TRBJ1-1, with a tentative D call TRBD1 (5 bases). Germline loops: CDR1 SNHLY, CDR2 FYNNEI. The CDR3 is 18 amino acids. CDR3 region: CASSQVGGKRRMNTEAFF. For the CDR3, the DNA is TGCGCCAGCAGCCAAGTGGGGGGTAAACGACGGATGAACACTGAAGCTTTCTTT. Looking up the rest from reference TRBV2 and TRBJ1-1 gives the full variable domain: EPEVTQTPSHQVTQMGQEVILRCVPISNHLYFYWYRQILGQKVEFLVSFYNNEISEKSEIFDDQFSVERPDGSNFTLKIRSTKLEDSAMYFCASSQVGGKRRMNTEAFFGQGTRLTVV.

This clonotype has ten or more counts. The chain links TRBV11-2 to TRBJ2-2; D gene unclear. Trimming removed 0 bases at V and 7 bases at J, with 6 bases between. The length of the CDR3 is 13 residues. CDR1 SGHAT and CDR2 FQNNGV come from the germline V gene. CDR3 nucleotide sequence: TGTGCCAGCAGCTTAGATCCCAGCGGGGAGCTGTTTTTT. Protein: CASSLDPSGELFF.

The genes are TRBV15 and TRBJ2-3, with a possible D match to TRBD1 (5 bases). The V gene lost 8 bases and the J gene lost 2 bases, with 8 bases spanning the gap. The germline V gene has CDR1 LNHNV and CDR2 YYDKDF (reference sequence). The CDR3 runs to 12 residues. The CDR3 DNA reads TGTGCCACCTCAGGGTTCACAGATACGCAGTATTTT. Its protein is CATSGFTDTQYF.

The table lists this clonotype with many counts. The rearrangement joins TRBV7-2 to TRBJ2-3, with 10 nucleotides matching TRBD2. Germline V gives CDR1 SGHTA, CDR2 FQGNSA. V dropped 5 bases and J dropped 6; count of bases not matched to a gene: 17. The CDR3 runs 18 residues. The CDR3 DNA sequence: TGTGCCAGCAGCCACAGGCTAGCGGGAGTCGGCCTAGGTGATACGCAGTATTTT. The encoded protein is CASSHRLAGVGLGDTQYF.

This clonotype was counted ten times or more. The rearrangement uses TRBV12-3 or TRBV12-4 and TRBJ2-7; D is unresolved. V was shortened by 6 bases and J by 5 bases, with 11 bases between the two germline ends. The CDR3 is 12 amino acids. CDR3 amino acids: CASSRTENEQYF. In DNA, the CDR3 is TGTGCCAGCAGCCGTACAGAGAACGAGCAGTACTTC.

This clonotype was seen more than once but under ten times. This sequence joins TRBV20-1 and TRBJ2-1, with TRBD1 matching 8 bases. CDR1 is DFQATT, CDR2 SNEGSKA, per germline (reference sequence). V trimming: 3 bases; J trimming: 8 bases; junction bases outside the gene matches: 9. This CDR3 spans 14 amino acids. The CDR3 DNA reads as TGCAGTGCTAGTTTGACAGGGGAAATTCATGAGCAGTTCTTC. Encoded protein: CSASLTGEIHEQFF.

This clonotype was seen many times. In DNA, the CDR3 is TGTGCCTGGAGGGCCAGGGAAACCACTGAAGCTTTCTTT. Amino acid sequence: CAWRARETTEAFF. The chain couples TRBV30 to TRBJ1-1, with D possibly TRBD1 on 5 matching bases. The germline CDR1 and CDR2 sequences are GTSNPN and SVGIG (reference sequence). V was clipped by 3 bases and J by 4 bases, with 12 bases between them. The CDR3 sequence is 13 residues long. The full variable domain, in which reference TRBV30 and TRBJ1-1 provide the parts outside the CDR3, is SQTIHQWPATLVQPVGSPLSLECTVEGTSNPNLYWYRQAAGRGLQLLFYSVGIGQISSEVPQNLSASRPQDRQFILSSKKLLLSDSGFYLCAWRARETTEAFFGQGTRLTVV.

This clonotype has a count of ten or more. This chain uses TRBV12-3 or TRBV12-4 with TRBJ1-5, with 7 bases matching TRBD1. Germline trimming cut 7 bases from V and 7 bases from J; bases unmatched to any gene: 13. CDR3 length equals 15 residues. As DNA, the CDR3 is TGTGCCAGCACCAAACGGACAGGATTCGGCCAGCCCCAGCATTTT. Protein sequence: CASTKRTGFGQPQHF.

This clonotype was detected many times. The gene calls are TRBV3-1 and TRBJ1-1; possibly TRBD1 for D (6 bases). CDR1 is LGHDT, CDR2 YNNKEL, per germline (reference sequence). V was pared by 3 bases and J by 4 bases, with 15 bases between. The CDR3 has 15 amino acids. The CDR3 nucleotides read TGTGCCAGCAGCCACTCCGACAGGTGGGGCACTGAAGCTTTCTTT. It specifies CASSHSDRWGTEAFF.

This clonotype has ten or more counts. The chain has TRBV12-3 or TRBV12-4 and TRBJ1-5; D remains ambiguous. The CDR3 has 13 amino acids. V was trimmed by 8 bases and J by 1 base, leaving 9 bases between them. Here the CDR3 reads CASGTVSNQPQHF. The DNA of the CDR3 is TGTGCCAGCGGAACAGTAAGCAATCAGCCCCAGCATTTT.

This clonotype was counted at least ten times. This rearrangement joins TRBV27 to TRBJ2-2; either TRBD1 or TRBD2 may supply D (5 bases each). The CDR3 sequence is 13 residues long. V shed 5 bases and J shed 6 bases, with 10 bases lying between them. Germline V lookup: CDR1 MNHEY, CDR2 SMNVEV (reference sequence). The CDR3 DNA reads TGTGCCAGCAGTCTAATGGGGGCCGGGGAGCTGTTTTTT. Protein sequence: CASSLMGAGELFF.

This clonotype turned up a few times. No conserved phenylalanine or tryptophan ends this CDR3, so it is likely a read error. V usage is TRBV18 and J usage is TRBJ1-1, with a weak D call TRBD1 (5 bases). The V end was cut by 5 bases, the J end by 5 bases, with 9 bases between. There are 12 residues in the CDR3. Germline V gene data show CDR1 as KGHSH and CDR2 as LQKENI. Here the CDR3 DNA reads TGTGCCAGCTCAGAGGGGATGACTGAAGCTTTCCTT. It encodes CASSEGMTEAFL.

CDR3 sequence reads: CASSPIGTFYEQYF. CDR3 DNA sequence: TGTGCCAGCAGCCCGATAGGGACCTTCTACGAGCAGTACTTC. The chain recombines TRBV7-9 with TRBJ2-7, with D perhaps being TRBD1 or TRBD2 (5 bases each). The germline V and J ends were trimmed by 5 bases and 3 bases, with 14 bases remaining between them. Germline V gene lookup returns CDR1 SEHNR and CDR2 FQNEAQ (reference sequence). There are 14 residues in the CDR3.

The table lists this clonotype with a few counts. CDR3 sequence reads: CASSQSLTEPYEQYF. The DNA for the CDR3 is TGCGCCAGCAGCCAGAGTTTGACGGAACCCTACGAGCAGTACTTC. The J gene is TRBJ2-7, the V gene TRBV5-1; D gene uncertain. Trimming pared 4 bases from V and 2 bases from J, leaving 16 bases between. The CDR3 covers 15 residues. Germline assignment: CDR1 SGHRS and CDR2 YFSETQ.

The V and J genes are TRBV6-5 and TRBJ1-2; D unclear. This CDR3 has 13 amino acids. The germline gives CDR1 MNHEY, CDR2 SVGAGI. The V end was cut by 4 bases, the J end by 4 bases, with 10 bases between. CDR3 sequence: CASSSVGTYGYTF. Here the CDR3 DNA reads TGTGCCAGCAGTTCAGTCGGCACCTATGGCTACACCTTC.

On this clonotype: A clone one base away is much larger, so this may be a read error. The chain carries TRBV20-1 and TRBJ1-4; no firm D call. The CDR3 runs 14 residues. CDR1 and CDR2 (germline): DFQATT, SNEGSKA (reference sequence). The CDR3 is CSVKRTADNGKLFF. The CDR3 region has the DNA TGCAGTGTTAAGCGGACGGCCGATAATGGAAAACTGTTTTTT.

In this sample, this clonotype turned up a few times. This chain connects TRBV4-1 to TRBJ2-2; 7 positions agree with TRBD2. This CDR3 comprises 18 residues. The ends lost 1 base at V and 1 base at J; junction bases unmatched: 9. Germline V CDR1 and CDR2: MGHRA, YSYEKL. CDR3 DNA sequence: TGCGCCAGCAGCCAAGTCGAAGGGAGGGCCTGGAACACCGGGGAGCTGTTTTTT. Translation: CASSQVEGRAWNTGELFF.

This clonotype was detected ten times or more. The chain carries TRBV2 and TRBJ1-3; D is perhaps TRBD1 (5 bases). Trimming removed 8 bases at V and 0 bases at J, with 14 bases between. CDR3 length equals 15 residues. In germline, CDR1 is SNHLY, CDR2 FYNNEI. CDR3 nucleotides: TGTGCCAGCCTATACGGGACCCACTCTGGAAACACCATATATTTT. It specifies CASLYGTHSGNTIYF. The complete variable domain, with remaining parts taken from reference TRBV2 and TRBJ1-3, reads EPEVTQTPSHQVTQMGQEVILRCVPISNHLYFYWYRQILGQKVEFLVSFYNNEISEKSEIFDDQFSVERPDGSNFTLKIRSTKLEDSAMYFCASLYGTHSGNTIYFGEGSWLTVV.

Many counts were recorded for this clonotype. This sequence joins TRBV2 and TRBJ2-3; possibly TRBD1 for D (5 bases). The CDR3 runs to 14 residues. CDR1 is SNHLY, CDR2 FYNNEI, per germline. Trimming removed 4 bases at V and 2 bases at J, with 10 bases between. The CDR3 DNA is TGTGCCAGCAGTGTGGGGCAGTTCACAGATACGCAGTATTTT. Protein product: CASSVGQFTDTQYF.

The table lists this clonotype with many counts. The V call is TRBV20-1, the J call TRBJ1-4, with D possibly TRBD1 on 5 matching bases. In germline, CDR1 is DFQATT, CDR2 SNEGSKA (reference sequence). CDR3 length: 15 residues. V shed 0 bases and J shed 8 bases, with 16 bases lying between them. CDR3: CSARDGGQGGEKLFF. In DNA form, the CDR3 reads TGCAGTGCTAGAGACGGCGGGCAGGGAGGAGAAAAACTGTTTTTT.